This T cell receptor (beta chain) was retrieved from a study of blood T cells in healthy people across ages. The authors isolated at least 7 million PBMCs per sample. A J-beta primer mix and a sample-barcoded 5' primer were used in a second PCR of about 7 to 11 cycles. All samples gave at least 2.5 million CDR3-containing paired-end reads. TCRdb passed the 5' RACE reads through MiXCR, listing each CDR3 protein once. Of over 1,500,000 distinct CDR3 sequences listed, approximately 40% are singletons. V gave up 3 bases and J gave up 7 bases; unmatched junction bases: 8. The CDR3 is 15 residues long. Germline assignment: CDR1 LNHNV and CDR2 YYDKDF (reference sequence).

The source of this sequence is a human donor in good health. The source material was blood. The rearrangement uses TRBV15 and TRBJ1-4; 7 bases match TRBD1. CDR3 loop: CATSRGTAIGEKLFF. CDR3 bases: TGTGCCACCAGCAGGGGGACAGCCATTGGTGAAAAACTGTTTTTT.